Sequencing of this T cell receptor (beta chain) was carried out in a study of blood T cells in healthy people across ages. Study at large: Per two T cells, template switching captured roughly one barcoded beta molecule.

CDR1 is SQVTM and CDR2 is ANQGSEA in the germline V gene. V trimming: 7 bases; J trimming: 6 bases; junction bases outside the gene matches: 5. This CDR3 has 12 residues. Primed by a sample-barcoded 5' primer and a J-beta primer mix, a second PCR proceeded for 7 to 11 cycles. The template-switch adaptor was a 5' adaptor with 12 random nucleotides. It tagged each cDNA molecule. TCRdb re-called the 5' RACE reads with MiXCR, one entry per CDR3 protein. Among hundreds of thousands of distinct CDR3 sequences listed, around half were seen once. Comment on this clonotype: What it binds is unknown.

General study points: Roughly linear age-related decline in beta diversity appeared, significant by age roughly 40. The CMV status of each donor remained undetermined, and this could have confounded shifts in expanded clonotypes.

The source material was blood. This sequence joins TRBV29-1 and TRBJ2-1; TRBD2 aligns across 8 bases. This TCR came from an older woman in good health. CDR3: CSGGLGVNEQFF. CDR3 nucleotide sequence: TGCAGCGGGGGACTAGGGGTCAATGAGCAGTTCTTC.